This TCR beta chain was recovered during a study of blood T cell repertoires in COVID-19. Study-level background: Some COVID-19 samples were acute and others convalescent; all came from the United States, Italy and Spain.

Per the original methods: How many nucleated cells were present was estimated from reference gene primer amplification. TCRdb keeps only in-frame clones here, not all; method: immunoSEQ multiplex PCR. The V and J calls and clone size are taken from that table; D and trimming were inferred from the DNA. The table has around 130,000 clones, around 89% seen once. This clone was seen just once. This CDR3 is built from 13 residues. This clonotype was sampled from a middle-aged man with active or convalescent COVID-19. Sequenced: peripheral blood. The chain uses TRBV21-1 and TRBJ1-2; the table's D call, TRBD1, has no DNA check behind it. TRBV21-1 is a pseudogene. CDR3 sequence reads: CATGQSTNYGYTF. The CDR3 DNA sequence: TGTGCCACAGGACAATCCACTAACTATGGCTACACCTTC.